Listed below are T cell receptor beta chains from one sample, sequenced in a study of cytomegalovirus exposure and HLA in healthy donors. Profiling relied on immunoSEQ multiplex PCR, and the TCRdb table lists in-frame clones only, not all of them. Of about 93,000 clones in the sample, about four fifths were seen once. The sequencing sample was made of PBMCs. These TCRs come from a man aged 25-45 years in good health and CMV-seronegative. CDR3s include the opening cysteine and the closing phenylalanine or tryptophan. D genes are given only for firm matches. Size is omitted from some rows. Given values are once, few, many or a class for expanded clones.

CDR3 DNA: TGCGCCAGCAGTGAGCGACAGTTGTCTTTTAACTATGGCTACACCTTC; CDR3 protein: CASSERQLSFNYGYTF; D gene: NA; J gene: TRBJ1-2; clone size: NA; V gene: TRBV10-2
CDR3 DNA: TGTGCCACCAGCAGAGAGGCCACAGTCGGCACTGAAGCTTTCTTT; CDR3 protein: CATSREATVGTEAFF; D gene: NA; J gene: TRBJ1-1; clone size: few; V gene: TRBV15
CDR3 DNA: TGTGCCAGCAGCGGGACAGGGGGCGGGAACGGGGAGCTGTTTTTT; CDR3 protein: CASSGTGGGNGELFF; D gene: TRBD1; J gene: TRBJ2-2; clone size: NA; V gene: TRBV2
CDR3 DNA: TGTGCCAGCAGCGAGTACTCCGGGGAGCTGTTTTTT; CDR3 protein: CASSEYSGELFF; D gene: NA; J gene: TRBJ2-2; clone size: once; V gene: TRBV9
CDR3 DNA: TGTGCCAGCAGCCAAGATCTACGGGACTACACAGATACGCAGTATTTT; CDR3 protein: CASSQDLRDYTDTQYF; D gene: TRBD2; J gene: TRBJ2-3; clone size: NA; V gene: TRBV4-2
CDR3 DNA: TGTGCCAGCAGCCAGGGGGCCAATGAGCAGTTCTTC; CDR3 protein: CASSQGANEQFF; D gene: TRBD1; J gene: TRBJ2-1; clone size: few; V gene: TRBV5-4
CDR3 DNA: TGTGCCAGTAGTCCCGCGAGAGGACAGGGGGGAGGCTACACCTTC; CDR3 protein: CASSPARGQGGGYTF; D gene: TRBD1; J gene: TRBJ1-2; clone size: NA; V gene: TRBV19
CDR3 DNA: TGCGCCAGCAGCCCATATTCACGGACTAGCGGGGGAAACACCGGGGAGCTGTTTTTT; CDR3 protein: CASSPYSRTSGGNTGELFF; D gene: TRBD2; J gene: TRBJ2-2; clone size: once; V gene: TRBV5-1
CDR3 DNA: TGTGCCAGCAGTTCCAGGGATAGCCTAGTTTCACCCCTCCACTTT; CDR3 protein: CASSSRDSLVSPLHF; D gene: NA; J gene: TRBJ1-6; clone size: few; V gene: TRBV28
CDR3 DNA: TGTGCCAGCAGTGAAGCTGGGCAGATCTACGAGCAGTACTTC; CDR3 protein: CASSEAGQIYEQYF; D gene: NA; J gene: TRBJ2-7; clone size: NA; V gene: TRBV6-1
CDR3 DNA: TGTGCCAGCATACGGACAGGGGTGGATGATGAGCAGTTCTTC; CDR3 protein: CASIRTGVDDEQFF; D gene: TRBD1; J gene: TRBJ2-1; clone size: NA; V gene: TRBV11-2
CDR3 DNA: TGCGCCAGCAGCTTGGCTCAGCGGGGGGTCGAGACCCAGTACTTC; CDR3 protein: CASSLAQRGVETQYF; D gene: TRBD2; J gene: TRBJ2-5; clone size: NA; V gene: TRBV5-1
CDR3 DNA: TGTGCCAGCAGACCGGCGGGACAGGGGTATTCGGATACGCAGTATTTT; CDR3 protein: CASRPAGQGYSDTQYF; D gene: TRBD1; J gene: TRBJ2-3; clone size: once; V gene: TRBV5-5
CDR3 DNA: TGTGCCAGTAGTATCACGTCAGGGCCTGGCAATCAGCCCCAGCATTTT; CDR3 protein: CASSITSGPGNQPQHF; D gene: NA; J gene: TRBJ1-5; clone size: NA; V gene: TRBV19
CDR3 DNA: TGTGCCAGCAGCTTAGCACAGGGGTATAATTCACCCCTCCACTTT; CDR3 protein: CASSLAQGYNSPLHF; D gene: TRBD1; J gene: TRBJ1-6; clone size: NA; V gene: TRBV7-2
CDR3 DNA: TGCGCCAGCAGCCAAGGGGTGTTAGCGGGGGGGAATTACGAGCAGTACTTC; CDR3 protein: CASSQGVLAGGNYEQYF; D gene: TRBD2; J gene: TRBJ2-7; clone size: NA; V gene: TRBV4-1
CDR3 DNA: TGTGCCAGCAGTGCCGAGGACAGGACGAACACCGGGGAGCTGTTTTTT; CDR3 protein: CASSAEDRTNTGELFF; D gene: TRBD1; J gene: TRBJ2-2; clone size: few; V gene: TRBV25-1
CDR3 DNA: TGCGCCAGCAGCTTGAGACAGGATGGCTACACCTTC; CDR3 protein: CASSLRQDGYTF; D gene: NA; J gene: TRBJ1-2; clone size: NA; V gene: TRBV5-1
CDR3 DNA: TGTGCCAGCAGCCCGACTAGCGGGGGCAACGAGCAGTACTTC; CDR3 protein: CASSPTSGGNEQYF; D gene: TRBD2; J gene: TRBJ2-7; clone size: NA; V gene: TRBV7-9
CDR3 DNA: TGCGCCAGCAGCTTGAGGCAGGGGGCTCGAGAAAAACTGTTTTTT; CDR3 protein: CASSLRQGAREKLFF; D gene: TRBD1; J gene: TRBJ1-4; clone size: NA; V gene: TRBV5-1
CDR3 DNA: TGTGCCAGCAGTGGACCTACGACACTCTATAATTCACCCCTCCACTTT; CDR3 protein: CASSGPTTLYNSPLHF; D gene: NA; J gene: TRBJ1-6; clone size: NA; V gene: TRBV25-1
CDR3 DNA: TGTGCCAGCAGCTTTGCGGGAGGGCCCACCTACGAGCAGTACTTC; CDR3 protein: CASSFAGGPTYEQYF; D gene: TRBD2; J gene: TRBJ2-7; clone size: NA; V gene: TRBV7-2
CDR3 DNA: TGTGCCAGCAGCGCTAGGGGTCATACGCAGTATTTT; CDR3 protein: CASSARGHTQYF; D gene: NA; J gene: TRBJ2-3; clone size: NA; V gene: TRBV9
CDR3 DNA: TGTGCCAGCAGCTCGGGACTAGCGAGTTACAATGAGCAGTTCTTC; CDR3 protein: CASSSGLASYNEQFF; D gene: TRBD2; J gene: TRBJ2-1; clone size: NA; V gene: TRBV11-2
CDR3 DNA: TGTGCCAGCAGCCCGGAGGGACTAGCGGGAGCAGCAGATACGCAGTATTTT; CDR3 protein: CASSPEGLAGAADTQYF; D gene: TRBD2; J gene: TRBJ2-3; clone size: NA; V gene: TRBV5-4
CDR3 DNA: TGTGCCAGCAGCTTAGGGCGGGGGTCCGGGGAGCTGTTTTTT; CDR3 protein: CASSLGRGSGELFF; D gene: TRBD2; J gene: TRBJ2-2; clone size: once; V gene: TRBV11-2
CDR3 DNA: TGCAGCGTTATGCTGACAGTATCCTACAATGAGCAGTTCTTC; CDR3 protein: CSVMLTVSYNEQFF; D gene: NA; J gene: TRBJ2-1; clone size: few; V gene: TRBV29-1
CDR3 DNA: TGTGCCAGCAGCCCGACAAATTCAGCATATCAGCCCCAGCATTTT; CDR3 protein: CASSPTNSAYQPQHF; D gene: NA; J gene: TRBJ1-5; clone size: NA; V gene: TRBV7-2
CDR3 DNA: TGCGCCAGCAGCCAAGAACCGCTCCTGAGCCGGGGGTATGGCTACACCTTC; CDR3 protein: CASSQEPLLSRGYGYTF; D gene: NA; J gene: TRBJ1-2; clone size: NA; V gene: TRBV4-3
CDR3 DNA: TGTGCCAGCAGCACAGCGGGGGGGTGGACAGATACGCAGTATTTT; CDR3 protein: CASSTAGGWTDTQYF; D gene: TRBD2; J gene: TRBJ2-3; clone size: NA; V gene: TRBV7-2
CDR3 DNA: TGCGCCAGCAGCCCCGGACAGGGTCAAGAGACCCAGTACTTC; CDR3 protein: CASSPGQGQETQYF; D gene: TRBD1; J gene: TRBJ2-5; clone size: NA; V gene: TRBV5-1
CDR3 DNA: TGTGCCAGCAGTTTATTCTGGACTGATCCCCAGCATTTT; CDR3 protein: CASSLFWTDPQHF; D gene: NA; J gene: TRBJ1-5; clone size: NA; V gene: TRBV27
CDR3 DNA: TGTGCCAGCAGCTTAGCGGGGACAGAGAACTATGGCTACACCTTC; CDR3 protein: CASSLAGTENYGYTF; D gene: TRBD1; J gene: TRBJ1-2; clone size: NA; V gene: TRBV7-9
CDR3 DNA: TGCGCCAGCAGCTTGGGAGGCAGGGGGCGGGATACGCAGTATTTT; CDR3 protein: CASSLGGRGRDTQYF; D gene: TRBD1; J gene: TRBJ2-3; clone size: NA; V gene: TRBV5-1
CDR3 DNA: TGTGCCAGCAGTTTCAGGGGAGACAATCAGCCCCAGCATTTT; CDR3 protein: CASSFRGDNQPQHF; D gene: NA; J gene: TRBJ1-5; clone size: NA; V gene: TRBV27
CDR3 DNA: TGTGCCAGTAGTGCAGGGGGCACTGAAAAACTGTTTTTT; CDR3 protein: CASSAGGTEKLFF; D gene: TRBD1; J gene: TRBJ1-4; clone size: few; V gene: TRBV19
CDR3 DNA: TGTGCCAGCAGCTTAGTCGGCGGGACTAGCGGGACGGAGACCCAGTACTTC; CDR3 protein: CASSLVGGTSGTETQYF; D gene: TRBD2; J gene: TRBJ2-5; clone size: NA; V gene: TRBV11-3
CDR3 DNA: TGCGCCAGCAGCTTGGCCGGGACAGGGCTGAACGAGCAGTACTTC; CDR3 protein: CASSLAGTGLNEQYF; D gene: TRBD1; J gene: TRBJ2-7; clone size: once; V gene: TRBV5-1
CDR3 DNA: TGTGCCAGCAGCTCCATCGGTCGCTATGGCTACACCTTC; CDR3 protein: CASSSIGRYGYTF; D gene: NA; J gene: TRBJ1-2; clone size: NA; V gene: TRBV11-2
CDR3 DNA: TGTGCCAGCAGTGAAGCTGCGGGGCACACAGATACGCAGTATTTT; CDR3 protein: CASSEAAGHTDTQYF; D gene: NA; J gene: TRBJ2-3; clone size: few; V gene: TRBV6-1
CDR3 DNA: TGTGCCAGCAGCCGGGTTATGGGGGAGGATGGCTACACCTTC; CDR3 protein: CASSRVMGEDGYTF; D gene: NA; J gene: TRBJ1-2; clone size: NA; V gene: TRBV5-4
CDR3 DNA: TGCGCCAGCAGATTCGACGGAGCTAGCACAGATACGCAGTATTTT; CDR3 protein: CASRFDGASTDTQYF; D gene: NA; J gene: TRBJ2-3; clone size: NA; V gene: TRBV5-1
CDR3 DNA: TGTGCCAGCAGTTACTTGGGAGGTTCTAACTATGGCTACACCTTC; CDR3 protein: CASSYLGGSNYGYTF; D gene: NA; J gene: TRBJ1-2; clone size: NA; V gene: TRBV6-5
CDR3 DNA: TGTGCCAGCTCGCCCAATTTACAGGGGAACACTGAAGCTTTCTTT; CDR3 protein: CASSPNLQGNTEAFF; D gene: NA; J gene: TRBJ1-1; clone size: once; V gene: TRBV18
CDR3 DNA: TGTGCCAGCAGTGACTCGAAACAGCCCTCTAACTATGGCTACACCTTC; CDR3 protein: CASSDSKQPSNYGYTF; D gene: NA; J gene: TRBJ1-2; clone size: NA; V gene: TRBV6-4
CDR3 DNA: TGCGCCAGCAACCTTCAGGGGGCGGGAAACAATGAGCAGTTCTTC; CDR3 protein: CASNLQGAGNNEQFF; D gene: TRBD1; J gene: TRBJ2-1; clone size: NA; V gene: TRBV5-1
CDR3 DNA: TGTGCCAGCAGTCCTGCTGGGGGGGCAGGCAATCAGCCCCAGCATTTT; CDR3 protein: CASSPAGGAGNQPQHF; D gene: NA; J gene: TRBJ1-5; clone size: NA; V gene: TRBV9
CDR3 DNA: TGTGCCAGCTCACCACTTATACTCCTCGGGGGGCCCACCGGGGAGCTGTTTTTT; CDR3 protein: CASSPLILLGGPTGELFF; D gene: NA; J gene: TRBJ2-2; clone size: once; V gene: TRBV18
CDR3 DNA: TGTGCCAGCAGTTTGCGGGGAGGCTATGAAAAACTGTTTTTT; CDR3 protein: CASSLRGGYEKLFF; D gene: NA; J gene: TRBJ1-4; clone size: NA; V gene: TRBV27